This T cell receptor beta chain emerged from a study of CD8 T cells in ankylosing spondylitis. General study points: Clones that were linked to disease were CD8+ and were relatively rare in peripheral blood. One TCR beta motif, made up of several highly homologous variants, appeared characteristic of ankylosing spondylitis blood.

This clonotype was picked up many times. Its antigen is unknown. The authors made TCR beta libraries by quantitative 5'-RACE with molecular barcodes. MiXCR was run by TCRdb on the 5' RACE reads, yielding one entry per CDR3 protein. The data contain 670,000 or so distinct CDR3 sequences, around 19% of them singletons. V was trimmed by 2 bases and J by 1 base, leaving 5 bases between them. Germline V CDR1 and CDR2: SQVTM, ANQGSEA. The CDR3 is made up of 13 amino acids. This TCR came from a male donor with ankylosing spondylitis. Material for sequencing was blood, either unsorted or a sorted T cell fraction (not recorded which). The J gene is TRBJ2-2, the V gene TRBV29-1; no clear D. CDR3 amino acids: CSVETGNTGELFF. In DNA form, the CDR3 reads TGCAGCGTTGAAACGGGGAACACCGGGGAGCTGTTTTTT.